These 29 T cell receptor beta chains came from one sample sequenced in a study of CXCR3 chemokines and chemotherapy response in bladder cancer. TCRdb recomputed calls from the PCR reads with MiXCR, one row per CDR3 protein. The sample shows approximately 2,000 distinct CDR3 sequences, about a sixth of them seen only once. This specimen was acquired from a patient whose treatment included neoadjuvant chemotherapy. These receptors were collected from a human donor with bladder cancer that responded to neoadjuvant chemotherapy.

This clonotype was seen at least ten times. The genes are TRBV12-3 or TRBV12-4 and TRBJ2-7, with TRBD1 identical over 9 bases. This CDR3 region has 14 residues. Losses at the gene ends were 2 bases for V and 5 bases for J; bases not matched to a gene: 4. In DNA form, the CDR3 reads TGTGCCAGCAGTTTAAAGGGACAGGGCCACGAGCAGTACTTC. It codes for CASSLKGQGHEQYF.

In regard to this clonotype: This clone may be a read error of a much larger clone one base away. The rearrangement joins TRBV20-1 to TRBJ1-4; possibly TRBD1 for D (5 bases). The CDR3 has 14 amino acids. Per germline, CDR1 DFQATT and CDR2 SNEGSKA (reference sequence). V lost 2 bases, J lost 5 bases, and 12 bases lay in between. Here the CDR3 reads CSARRGEENEKLFF. Here the CDR3 DNA reads TGCAGTGCTAGACGGGGGGAGGAGAATGAAAAACTGTTTTTT.

The table lists this clonotype with a few counts. This sequence joins TRBV9 and TRBJ2-5, with TRBD1 identical over 8 bases. Germline CDR1 and CDR2: SGDLS and YYNGEE. The CDR3 is made up of 15 amino acids. J lost 2 bases, V lost 0 bases, and 3 bases had no gene match. In nucleotides, the CDR3 is TGTGCCAGCAGCGTAGCCGGGACAGGTCAAGAGACCCAGTACTTC. It yields the protein CASSVAGTGQETQYF.

Sample share makes this clonotype medium-sized (0.01 to 0.1%). The V and J genes are TRBV12-3 or TRBV12-4 and TRBJ1-6; D is unresolved. There are 14 residues in the CDR3. With 8 bases removed from V and 9 bases from J, the gap between germline ends came to 17 bases. CDR3 amino acids: CASGPRVSGSPLHF. Here the CDR3 DNA reads TGTGCCAGCGGCCCTAGGGTTTCAGGTTCACCCCTCCACTTT.

Concerning this clonotype: This likely stems from a read error, as it lies one base from a far larger clone. The chain joins TRBV24-1 to TRBJ2-5; 12 bases line up with TRBD2. The CDR3 extends over 14 amino acids. V shed 5 bases and J 11 bases; nucleotides not matched to a gene: 8. Germline V gene lookup returns CDR1 KGHDR and CDR2 SFDVKD. The CDR3 region is CATSGLAGAYEQYF. DNA for the CDR3: TGTGCCACCAGTGGACTAGCGGGAGCGTATGAGCAGTACTTC.

This clonotype was observed many times. The V call is TRBV27, the J call TRBJ2-5; D remains unclear. The CDR3 spans 10 residues. Germline CDR1 MNHEY, CDR2 SMNVEV (reference sequence). V was cut by 8 bases and J by 4 bases, with 5 bases left in between. This CDR3 reads CASGRETQYF. CDR3 sequence (DNA): TGTGCCAGCGGTAGAGAGACCCAGTACTTC.

Notes on this clonotype: A read error likely explains this, since a far larger clone differs by one base. The rearrangement joins TRBV6-5 to TRBJ2-7; the D gene is possibly TRBD2 (5 bases). V was pared by 6 bases and J by 7 bases, with 34 bases between. CDR1 MNHEY and CDR2 SVGAGI come from the germline V gene. The CDR3 has 19 residues. The CDR3 reads CASRIDGPSRSSGYNEQYF. DNA for the CDR3: TGTGCCAGCAGGATTGACGGGCCTAGCCGTTCATCGGGCTACAATGAGCAGTACTTC.

In this sample, this clonotype is medium-sized. The V gene is TRBV7-2, the J gene TRBJ2-3, with unresolved D. Between the trimmed V and J ends, which lost 5 bases and 6 bases, there was a span of 12 bases. Germline V gene sequence: CDR1 SGHTA, CDR2 FQGNSA. This CDR3 comprises 13 residues. The CDR3 DNA is TGTGCCAGCAGCCCTTCACTGGTGGATACGCAGTATTTT. Translation: CASSPSLVDTQYF.

This clonotype was seen many times. The chain has TRBV6-2 or TRBV6-3 and TRBJ2-2; TRBD2 might be the D (6 bases). Per germline, CDR1 MNHEY and CDR2 SVGEGT. CDR3 length: 14 residues. V dropped 5 bases and J dropped 6 bases, with 13 bases sitting between them. The CDR3 here is CASSRPEGPGELFF. The CDR3 nucleotides are TGTGCCAGCAGTCGTCCGGAGGGCCCCGGGGAGCTGTTTTTT.

There are many counts of this clonotype. Here the CDR3 reads CAWSKTGLYGYTF. CDR3 sequence (DNA): TGTGCCTGGAGTAAGACAGGGCTCTATGGCTACACCTTC. The gene calls are TRBV30 and TRBJ1-2; 7 bases line up with TRBD1. V shed 2 bases, J shed 4 bases, and the junction held 4 bases outside the gene matches. Per the germline V gene, CDR1 is GTSNPN and CDR2 is SVGIG (reference sequence). The CDR3 sequence is 13 residues long.

In its sample, this clonotype ranks as medium-sized. This sequence joins TRBV28 and TRBJ1-5; 8 positions agree with TRBD1. The CDR3 sequence is 17 residues long. The V gene's germline CDR1 is MDHEN and CDR2 SYDVKM. V lost 4 bases, J lost 1 base, and 9 bases stayed unmatched. The CDR3 DNA follows: TGTGCCAGCAGTTCCTCGGACAGGGTGGTCAGCAATCAGCCCCAGCATTTT. Translated: CASSSSDRVVSNQPQHF.

This clonotype is a singleton in its sample. This likely traces to a read error, being one base from a far larger clone. CDR3 in amino acids: CASSEVQGYKEQFF. The CDR3 DNA sequence: TGTGCCAGCAGTGAAGTTCAAGGTTACAAAGAGCAGTTCTTC. This sequence joins TRBV6-5 and TRBJ2-1; D is undetermined. The CDR3 length is 14 residues. The germline gives CDR1 MNHEY, CDR2 SVGAGI.

This clonotype has a handful of counts. The chain joins TRBV5-4 to TRBJ2-7, with D possibly TRBD2 on 5 matching bases. V was pared by 4 bases and J by 1 base, with 9 bases between. Germline loops: CDR1 SGHNT, CDR2 YYREEE (reference sequence). The CDR3 has 13 residues. CDR3 in DNA: TGTGCCAGCAGCGAGTCGGGATCCTACGAGCAGTACTTC. Translating gives CASSESGSYEQYF.

In this sample, this clonotype turned up many times. The chain joins TRBV19 to TRBJ1-2; 9 bases are a match to TRBD1. Germline V CDR1 and CDR2: LNHDA, SQIVND (reference sequence). V lost 1 base and J lost 4; bases outside the gene matches: 4. CDR3 length equals 15 residues. CDR3 in amino acids: CASSIVMDRGYGYTF. The CDR3 bases are TGTGCCAGTAGTATAGTCATGGACAGGGGCTATGGCTACACCTTC.

Within the sample, this clonotype is medium-sized (0.01 to 0.1%). The chain couples TRBV6-5 to TRBJ2-2; D gene uncertain. The CDR3 runs to 12 residues. V was shortened by 4 bases and J by 3 bases, with 3 bases between the two germline ends. CDR1 is MNHEY, CDR2 SVGAGI, per germline. CDR3: CASSFHTGELFF. The CDR3 DNA is TGTGCCAGCAGTTTTCACACCGGGGAGCTGTTTTTT.

By frequency in the sample, this clonotype is medium-sized. V gene TRBV24-1 combines with J gene TRBJ2-5; 9 bases are shared with TRBD1. CDR1 is KGHDR and CDR2 is SFDVKD in the germline V gene. The CDR3 has 15 amino acids. J lost 0 bases, V lost 6 bases, and 4 bases had no gene match. The CDR3 coding sequence is TGTGCCACCAGTCGGACAGGGGAGTACCAAGAGACCCAGTACTTC. Its translation: CATSRTGEYQETQYF.

This clonotype is labeled medium-sized (0.01 to 0.1%). This sequence joins TRBV7-2 and TRBJ2-7, with 10 bases fitting TRBD2. The CDR3 is made up of 15 amino acids. The J segment lost 4 bases and the V segment lost 3 bases, leaving 6 bases of the junction unmatched. Germline V gene data show CDR1 as SGHTA and CDR2 as FQGNSA. The CDR3 spells CASSFSSSGSYEQYF. The CDR3 DNA follows: TGTGCCAGCAGCTTCTCTTCTAGCGGGAGTTACGAGCAGTACTTC.

By share, this clonotype counts as medium-sized. This rearrangement joins TRBV18 to TRBJ2-7; possibly TRBD2 for D (6 bases). Germline V gives CDR1 KGHSH, CDR2 LQKENI. Trimming took off 4 bases at V and 0 bases at J, with 10 bases between the two ends. The CDR3 extends over 14 amino acids. CDR3 sequence reads: CASSLSGSSYEQYF. The CDR3 coding sequence is TGTGCCAGCTCACTTAGCGGTTCCTCCTACGAGCAGTACTTC.

This chain joins TRBV6-5 and TRBJ2-7, with D perhaps TRBD2 (6 bases). This CDR3 contains 16 residues. Germline V lookup: CDR1 MNHEY, CDR2 SVGAGI. V shed 0 bases and J shed 3 bases, with 15 bases lying between them. This chain's CDR3 is CASSYSRAGTIYEQYF. Written as DNA, the CDR3 is TGTGCCAGCAGTTACTCGCGAGCGGGTACTATCTACGAGCAGTACTTC.

To note about this clonotype: A read error is likely here: a far larger clone is one base away. The V call is TRBV6-5, the J call TRBJ2-1, with 9 bases fitting TRBD2. Germline CDR1 reads MNHEY; CDR2 reads SVGAGI. CDR3 length equals 14 residues. Trimming took 6 bases from V and 10 from J; bases not matched to a gene: 10. The CDR3 here is CASSESGTSHEQFF. CDR3 DNA: TGTGCCAGCAGCGAATCCGGGACTAGCCACGAGCAGTTCTTC.

By share of the sample, this clonotype is medium-sized. The gene calls are TRBV6-5 and TRBJ2-3; 13 bases align to TRBD2. CDR1 and CDR2 from the germline V gene are MNHEY and SVGAGI. This CDR3 is 19 amino acids long. V gave up 5 bases and J gave up 3 bases; unmatched junction bases: 14. Written as DNA, the CDR3 is TGTGCCAGCAGTCACAAACCCTCCGGACTAGCGGGAGAGACAGATACGCAGTATTTT. Amino acids: CASSHKPSGLAGETDTQYF.

In its sample, this clonotype ranks as medium-sized. This chain connects TRBV6-2 or TRBV6-3 to TRBJ2-7, with a weak D call TRBD2 (5 bases). There are 14 residues in the CDR3. In germline, CDR1 is MNHEY, CDR2 SVGEGT. The germline V and J ends were trimmed by 7 bases and 2 bases, with 15 bases remaining between them. CDR3 sequence (DNA): TGTGCCAGCACCGATGCCATCGGGGCCTACGAGCAGTACTTC. This encodes CASTDAIGAYEQYF.

This clonotype showed up many times. V usage is TRBV7-2 and J usage is TRBJ2-5, with 10 positions matching TRBD2. The CDR3 has 14 residues. Trimming at V came to 8 bases and at J to 5 bases, leaving 8 bases not matched to a gene. The V gene's germline CDR1 is SGHTA and CDR2 FQGNSA. CDR3 residues: CASSSGRAVETQYF. CDR3 sequence (DNA): TGTGCCAGCTCGAGCGGGAGGGCCGTGGAGACCCAGTACTTC.

By sample fraction, this clonotype is medium-sized. V gene TRBV27 combines with J gene TRBJ2-3; 8 nucleotides match TRBD2. Looked up from germline, CDR1 is MNHEY and CDR2 is SMNVEV (reference sequence). Trimming took 3 bases from V and 0 from J; bases not matched to a gene: 8. The CDR3 sequence is 17 residues long. The CDR3 here is CASSFFFGRESTDTQYF. CDR3 in DNA: TGTGCCAGCAGTTTTTTCTTCGGGAGGGAGAGCACAGATACGCAGTATTTT.

This clonotype showed up many times. The chain employs TRBV25-1 and TRBJ2-5; D is unresolved. The CDR3 runs 13 residues. Germline CDR1 and CDR2: MGHDK and SYGVNS. V lost 3 bases and J lost 2, with 7 bases in between. The CDR3: CASSDPVQETQYF. CDR3 bases: TGTGCCAGCAGTGATCCAGTACAAGAGACCCAGTACTTC.

In this sample, this clonotype turned up many times. The chain recombines TRBV12-3 or TRBV12-4 with TRBJ2-7, with a possible D match to TRBD2 (7 bases). The CDR3 is 15 amino acids. With 2 bases removed from V and 3 bases from J, the gap between germline ends came to 14 bases. CDR3 in amino acids: CASSLSYRDYYEQYF. The CDR3 DNA reads as TGTGCCAGCAGTTTATCTTACAGGGACTACTACGAGCAGTACTTC.

On this clonotype itself: This likely reflects a read error, since a far larger clone is one base away. The V and J genes are TRBV6-6 and TRBJ2-5; no reliable D call. Germline V gives CDR1 MNHNY, CDR2 SVGAGI (reference sequence). This CDR3 comprises 13 residues. Trimming cost V 7 bases and J 11 bases, with 20 bases left between them. This chain's CDR3 is CASMEPPYNEQYF. In DNA form, the CDR3 reads TGTGCCAGCATGGAGCCGCCCTACAATGAGCAGTACTTC.

This clonotype is labeled large. The chain recombines TRBV19 with TRBJ1-5, with D unresolved. The CDR3 has 16 residues. Germline V CDR1 and CDR2: LNHDA, SQIVND (reference sequence). V shed 0 bases and J shed 0 bases, with 9 bases lying between them. Written as DNA, the CDR3 is TGTGCCAGTAGTATAGATGCCAGTTATAGCAATCAGCCCCAGCATTTT. Its translation: CASSIDASYSNQPQHF.

This clonotype rates as medium-sized. This chain joins TRBV19 and TRBJ1-4, with TRBD1 identical over 9 bases. Germline CDR1 and CDR2: LNHDA and SQIVND (reference sequence). The CDR3 totals 15 residues. V lost 3 bases and J lost 6; bases outside the gene matches: 5. CDR3 region: CASSIGGQGYEKLFF. The DNA of the CDR3 is TGTGCCAGTAGTATCGGTGGACAGGGGTATGAAAAACTGTTTTTT.